The sequence of this TCR beta chain was determined in a study of blood T cell repertoires in COVID-19. Study context: Samples representing acute and convalescent COVID-19 were sourced from the United States, Italy and Spain. T cells, B-cell-depleted T cells, or PBMCs provided the cDNA or gDNA that served as material.

Seattle patients were enrolled while actively infected and followed longitudinally. As handled by the study authors: Researchers report that nucleated cell counts were estimated from reference gene primer amplification. Clones were sequenced by immunoSEQ multiplex PCR, and TCRdb holds only the in-frame ones, with some missing. D and trimming come from the DNA, and the V and J calls and clone size come from that table. Among some 71,000 clones, approximately 84% were seen once, and the ten largest hold 13%. The length of the CDR3 is 16 residues. V shed 5 bases, J shed 3 bases, and the junction held 5 bases outside the gene matches. Germline loops: CDR1 LNHDA, CDR2 SQIVND (reference sequence).

This receptor was identified in a man aged 45-65 years with COVID-19, enrolled during active disease. The sample comprised peripheral blood. This chain uses TRBV19 with TRBJ2-2, with TRBD1 matching over 11 bases. The CDR3 region is CASSSGQGAYTGELFF. The CDR3 DNA reads TGTGCCAGTAGTTCAGGACAGGGGGCATACACCGGGGAGCTGTTTTTT.